The rows below give T cell receptor beta chains drawn from one sample of a study of CD8+CD57+ T cells in acquired aplastic anemia. TCRdb itself ran the reads through MiXCR, one entry per CDR3 protein. The sample records about 220,000 distinct CDR3 sequences, approximately 45% being singletons. Sequencing was carried out using sorted CD4+, CD8+, or CD8+CD57+ T cells (not recorded which) from PBMCs. Source of these receptors: a human donor with aplastic anemia. Each CDR3 is given without its conserved first and last residue. D genes are given only for firm matches.

CDR3: ASSPRQGWNSPLH; J: TRBJ1-6; V: TRBV6-5; D: TRBD1
CDR3: ASNIETGSPLH; J: TRBJ1-6; V: TRBV9; D: NA
CDR3: ATPTGTGLDEQF; J: TRBJ2-1; V: TRBV24-1; D: TRBD1
CDR3: ASSSPVSFLNEQF; J: TRBJ2-1; V: TRBV7-9; D: NA
CDR3: ASTPGARNTEAF; J: TRBJ1-1; V: TRBV7-2; D: NA
CDR3: ATSDLLAGDPDTQY; J: TRBJ2-3; V: TRBV24-1; D: TRBD2
CDR3: ASSLQDFYEQY; J: TRBJ2-7; V: TRBV7-2; D: NA
CDR3: ASSEQGRTEAF; J: TRBJ1-1; V: TRBV7-9; D: NA
CDR3: ASSQDSWEGLETQY; J: TRBJ2-5; V: TRBV7-9; D: TRBD2
CDR3: SVAYRDFGNTIY; J: TRBJ1-3; V: TRBV29-1; D: NA
CDR3: AISWTSGSGVKY; J: TRBJ2-1; V: TRBV10-3; D: TRBD2
CDR3: ASKRGSGEQY; J: TRBJ2-7; V: TRBV4-1; D: NA
CDR3: ASSEEADMNTEAF; J: TRBJ1-1; V: TRBV2; D: NA
CDR3: ASSYMNTGELF; J: TRBJ2-2; V: TRBV6-6; D: NA
CDR3: ATSDFGTGSTDTQY; J: TRBJ2-3; V: TRBV24-1; D: NA
CDR3: ASSPGPGSYEQY; J: TRBJ2-7; V: TRBV6-5; D: NA
CDR3: ASSLQGYPYEQY; J: TRBJ2-7; V: TRBV5-1; D: NA
CDR3: ASSARQADYGYT; J: TRBJ1-2; V: TRBV2; D: NA
CDR3: ASSHPLVSYEQY; J: TRBJ2-7; V: TRBV7-2; D: NA
CDR3: ASSSTGMYSPLH; J: TRBJ1-6; V: TRBV7-9; D: TRBD1
CDR3: ASSRADGSYGYT; J: TRBJ1-2; V: TRBV7-2; D: NA
CDR3: SDRHNYGYT; J: TRBJ1-2; V: TRBV20-1; D: NA
CDR3: ASSYLGGTGEEEQY; J: TRBJ2-7; V: TRBV9; D: TRBD1
CDR3: ATLRDSLNSPLH; J: TRBJ1-6; V: TRBV6-1; D: TRBD1
CDR3: ASSQTGGFETQY; J: TRBJ2-5; V: TRBV14; D: TRBD1
CDR3: ASSDRGSGNTIY; J: TRBJ1-3; V: TRBV28; D: TRBD1
CDR3: ASSEWGQGNEKPF; J: TRBJ1-4; V: TRBV25-1; D: NA
CDR3: ASSGATSSTDTQY; J: TRBJ2-3; V: TRBV2; D: NA
CDR3: ASSPENRYTGELF; J: TRBJ2-2; V: TRBV5-1; D: NA
CDR3: SASRTGTVNYEQY; J: TRBJ2-7; V: TRBV20-1; D: TRBD1
CDR3: ASITSVTYEQY; J: TRBJ2-7; V: TRBV19; D: NA
CDR3: SVPGTHEQY; J: TRBJ2-7; V: TRBV29-1; D: NA
CDR3: ASSVTSGGTSDYGYT; J: TRBJ1-2; V: TRBV9; D: NA
CDR3: ASSFAGDNYGYT; J: TRBJ1-2; V: TRBV7-9; D: NA